This TCR beta chain comes out of a study of cytomegalovirus exposure and HLA in healthy donors. Broader study findings: Roughly uniform depth of sequencing across donors was assumed in presence/absence analyses. In a later analysis, several top co-occurrence clusters appeared linked to parvovirus B19, influenza, CMV and Epstein-Barr virus.

This clone showed up just a few times. Its antigen is unidentified. PCR primers comprised 60 Vbeta and 13 Jbeta primers. The assay was immunoSEQ multiplex PCR, and TCRdb's table has in-frame clones only and misses some. The table lists about 130,000 clones, over 70% of them singletons, with 3.5% to 4.5% in the top ten. V lost 3 bases, J lost 3 bases, and 15 bases lay in between. The CDR3 is 15 amino acids. CDR1 and CDR2 (germline): GTSNPN, SVGIG (reference sequence). The sequenced sample was PBMCs. The chain couples TRBV30 to TRBJ1-5, with D perhaps TRBD1 (6 bases). This sequence was found in a man between 35 and 55 years old in good health and CMV-seropositive. Here the CDR3 DNA reads TGTGCCTGGAGGAAAGGACGACAGGACAATCAGCCCCAGCATTTT. Translating gives CAWRKGRQDNQPQHF.